This entry describes one TCR beta chain. The antigen it recognizes is unknown. Qualities for individual bases were not recorded, and no much larger clone is one base off. The germline V gene sets CDR1 to SNHLY and CDR2 to FYNNEI. The cysteine opens and the phenylalanine closes a CDR3 of 16 amino acids. Kept here is only the CDR3 DNA, which spans 48 bases and is read in frame from base 1. From V the trimming removes 6 bases and from J it removes 3 bases, while the gene matches leave 12 bases of the junction unaccounted for. The record originates from a study of shared clonotypes between healthy human individuals (dated by TCRdb to about 2020). For the study in its entirety: A few men and a couple of women, aged 18 to 49 years, made up the cohort. For each donor, three plates each were used for CD4 naive and CD4 memory, two plates were used for CD8 naive, and one plate was used for CD8 memory. Blood TCR repertoires of a handful of healthy adults were deeply sequenced to estimate repertoire size and the extent of clonotype sharing between individuals. Libraries were prepared and TCR repertoires were sequenced by different laboratories using diverse techniques, in order to increase sequencing depth and limit assay-specific biases. Leukapheresis yielded between about 0.85 and 10 billion PBMCs per donor.

The donors were healthy, HIV-negative adults who had no recently reported acute infections or vaccinations. Every donor was a Caucasian adult living in Nashville, Tennessee, USA. CD8 memory samples combined magnetically selected CD45RO+ cells with CCR7-negative CD45RA+ effector memory (TemRA) cells. After blood collection by leukapheresis, PBMCs were isolated using Ficoll-Histopaque density gradient centrifugation and then cryopreserved in the vapor phase of liquid nitrogen. Analytical flow cytometry was used to check the purity and quantity of every magnetically sorted T cell population. Each sorted fraction had its genomic DNA isolated and then quantified by UV absorbance on a Nanodrop 2000c. Here is what the overall study found, with its caveats: Across four donors, around 5.4% of naive CD4, approximately 3.5% of naive CD8, around 2.1% of memory CD4, and approximately 0.4% of memory CD8 clonotypes were shared. Because the study included a small number of donors, the genetic and exposure-history diversity represented was limited. Clonotypes shared by all four sorted-subset donors showed higher generation probabilities than non-shared clonotypes. Sampling was restricted to blood, and TCR repertoires in tissue are likely to differ from TCR repertoires in blood. Even with the large sequencing depth, rarefaction of the sorted-subset datasets indicated that sequencing was incomplete. Pairwise subsampling led to the expectation that sequencing depth would affect the degree of clonotype sharing among donors. Naive subsets generally had larger estimated clonotype richness than memory subsets.

Using the deep immunoSEQ assay, multiplex PCR amplified TCR CDR3 regions from genomic DNA. Extracted genomic DNA from each cell subset was distributed evenly across all wells of several immunoSEQ 96-well plates, and each plate was treated as a replicate. For sorted subsets, around 0.2 ug of genomic DNA, equivalent to some 33,000 T cell genomes, went into each replicate PCR. Purified libraries were measured with a Qubit 3.0 fluorometer, size-checked on a Bioanalyzer 2100, and measured again with the KAPA Library Quantification kit. Every immunoSEQ 96-well plate was sequenced on a separate single-read 150-cycle Illumina NextSeq 550 flow cell. On the authors' methods: The immunoSEQ output contained only junctional sequences without quality scores, so filtering could not match that applied to full-length reads. Sequences were annotated with PyIR, a Python wrapper for IgBLAST v1.9, using IMGT germline references to assign V/J genes and CDR3. Any read was removed if the V/J assignment was weak (E-value above 1e-6), the CDR3 was missing, or the read contained stop codons, out-of-frame junctions, or ambiguous translated residues. A V3J clonotype was defined by an identical inferred V gene, J gene, and CDR3 amino acid sequence. To compute the percentage overlap between repertoires, the number of shared unique clonotypes was divided by the size of the smaller repertoire. Three approaches were used to assess repertoire richness: RTK rarefaction, the Chao1 estimator, and Recon v2.1 estimates of unobserved clonotypes. OLGA was used to compute generation probabilities for all TCRbeta clonotypes that the gDNA method yielded from a handful of donors. TCRdb retrieved this table from immuneACCESS and kept in-frame rearrangements only. Not all clones are present; in checked studies, unresolved V genes account for under half, and no reason is known for the remainder. That table is the source of V, J and clone size, and D and trimming were worked out from the DNA. This sample lists roughly 660,000 clones; about nine tenths were detected once. Together, the top ten hold 30% to 35% of the sample.

Sequenced: memory CD8+ T cells from PBMCs. The cell subset or site label, as the study defines it: CD45RO+ cells pooled with CCR7-negative TemRA cells. This TCR was recovered from a man aged 18 to 29 in good health. Some clones in this sample may be carry-over from other donors' samples. Recombination joined TRBV2 with TRBJ2-5; 8 middle bases align to TRBD2. The CDR3 in this case is CASSVTSGPSEETQYF. The sequenced DNA: TGTGCCAGCAGCGTTACTAGCGGCCCCTCTGAAGAGACCCAGTACTTC.